Below are 31 T cell receptor beta chains sequenced from a single sample in a study of shared clonotypes between healthy human individuals (dated by TCRdb to 2020 to 2021). The library was made by the immunoSEQ multiplex PCR assay. In its TCRdb copy, this immuneACCESS table keeps in-frame sequences only and misses some clones. Where compared with another copy, unresolved V genes explain less than half of these, and the others have no known cause. The sample table records approximately 2,300,000 clones; around 93% of these occur just once. The top ten clonotypes cover about 0.41% of the sample. The sequenced sample was naive CD4+ T cells from PBMCs. The cell subset or site label of this sample denotes: CD45RA+ positively selected. These receptors came from a man aged 18 to 30 in good health. Some clones in this sample may be carry-over from other donors' samples.

The gene calls are TRBV4-3 and TRBJ2-3; D ambiguous. Per germline, CDR1 LGHNA and CDR2 YSLEER. The ends were cut back, 0 bases at V and 4 bases at J, with 5 bases in the middle. The CDR3 runs to 13 residues. CDR3 region: CASSQDWADTQYF. CDR3 bases: TGCGCCAGCAGCCAAGATTGGGCAGATACGCAGTATTTT.

The chain recombines TRBV2 with TRBJ1-5; a possible D gene is TRBD1 (5 bases). Germline CDR1 reads SNHLY; CDR2 reads FYNNEI. V was clipped by 5 bases and J by 0 bases, with 11 bases between them. This CDR3 is built from 15 residues. DNA for the CDR3: TGTGCCAGCAGTTCGCAGGGTGCTAGCAATCAGCCCCAGCATTTT. As protein: CASSSQGASNQPQHF.

V and J are TRBV28 and TRBJ1-6; 9 nucleotides match TRBD1. Germline V gene sequence: CDR1 MDHEN, CDR2 SYDVKM. The trim removed 5 bases at V and 8 bases at J, leaving 4 bases unmatched. The CDR3 is 14 residues long. The DNA for the CDR3 is TGTGCCAGCAGTCCGGGACAGGGATATTCACCCCTCCACTTT. Protein sequence: CASSPGQGYSPLHF. Together with reference TRBV28 and TRBJ1-6, the CDR3 gives the full variable domain: DVKVTQSSRYLVKRTGEKVFLECVQDMDHENMFWYRQDPGLGLRLIYFSYDVKMKEKGDIPEGYSVSREKKERFSLILESASTNQTSMYLCASSPGQGYSPLHFGNGTRLTVT.

This chain connects TRBV19 to TRBJ2-2, with D possibly TRBD2 on 5 matching bases. The CDR3 totals 14 residues. Germline CDR1 and CDR2: LNHDA and SQIVND (reference sequence). Trimming stripped 6 bases from V and 4 bases from J, with 12 bases between. For the CDR3, the DNA is TGTGCCAGTAGAAGGGCGGGTGGCACCGGGGAGCTGTTTTTT. Protein product: CASRRAGGTGELFF.

The chain is built from TRBV28 and TRBJ2-2, with 7 positions matching TRBD1. The CDR3 has 18 residues. The V and J ends lost 6 bases and 8 bases, in that order; junction bases with no gene match: 21. In germline, CDR1 is MDHEN, CDR2 SYDVKM. The CDR3 protein is CASSNPRAGQARAGELFF. As DNA, the CDR3 is TGTGCCAGCAGCAACCCCCGTGCCGGACAGGCCAGAGCTGGGGAGCTGTTTTTT.

The V call is TRBV7-2, the J call TRBJ2-3; the match to TRBD2 covers 9 bases. J was trimmed by 14 bases and V by 5 bases; bases with no gene match: 8. The germline gives CDR1 SGHTA, CDR2 FQGNSA. CDR3 length equals 12 residues. The CDR3 nucleotides are TGTGCCAGCAGCCCGCGGGGGGGGCGAAGGTATTTT. Its protein is CASSPRGGRRYF.

This clone is a singleton in its sample. This chain joins TRBV18 and TRBJ1-1; 7 bases are shared with TRBD1. From germline, CDR1 is KGHSH and CDR2 LQKENI. V shed 3 bases, J shed 1 base, and the junction held 5 bases outside the gene matches. The CDR3 covers 15 residues. The CDR3 DNA follows: TGTGCCAGCTCACCGGACAGGCTTGGGAACACTGAAGCTTTCTTT. As protein: CASSPDRLGNTEAFF.

This chain joins TRBV5-4 and TRBJ1-2; D uncertain. Germline V gene data show CDR1 as SGHNT and CDR2 as YYREEE (reference sequence). V shed 4 bases and J shed 2 bases, with 9 bases lying between them. The CDR3 has 13 amino acids. This CDR3 reads CASSLDVNYGYTF. The CDR3 nucleotides read TGTGCCAGCAGCCTGGACGTAAACTATGGCTACACCTTC.

This chain links TRBV2 with TRBJ2-1; D might be TRBD2 (5 bases). Germline CDR1 SNHLY, CDR2 FYNNEI. The CDR3 extends over 12 amino acids. V was clipped by 2 bases and J by 9 bases, with 8 bases between them. This chain's CDR3 is CASSESSPEQFF. CDR3 nucleotide sequence: TGTGCCAGCAGTGAATCTAGCCCTGAGCAGTTCTTC.

This chain joins TRBV29-1 and TRBJ2-3, with no clear D. V gave up 3 bases and J gave up 3 bases, with 10 bases separating them. Per germline, CDR1 SQVTM and CDR2 ANQGSEA. This CDR3 contains 13 residues. The CDR3 sequence: CSVENQITDTQYF. In nucleotides, the CDR3 is TGCAGCGTTGAGAACCAGATTACAGATACGCAGTATTTT.

A note on this clone: Other DNA sequences in this sample translate to the same CDR3. The chain employs TRBV10-2 and TRBJ2-7; D remains unclear. The CDR3 consists of 11 residues. Germline CDR1 WSHSY, CDR2 SAAADI. The germline V and J ends were trimmed by 3 bases and 3 bases, with 3 bases remaining between them. CDR3 coding DNA: TGCGCCAGCAGTGATAGCTACGAGCAGTACTTC. This encodes CASSDSYEQYF.

This chain links TRBV6-5 with TRBJ1-5, with D possibly being TRBD1 (6 bases). The CDR3 runs to 13 residues. Germline assignment: CDR1 MNHEY and CDR2 SVGAGI. V lost 6 bases and J 7 bases, leaving 13 bases between the germline ends. The CDR3 spells CASSRPQGQPQHF. DNA of the CDR3: TGTGCCAGCAGCCGTCCACAGGGCCAGCCCCAGCATTTT.

Only a few counts were recorded for this clone. The chain employs TRBV5-4 and TRBJ1-1; maybe TRBD1 (6 bases). CDR1 and CDR2 from the germline V gene are SGHNT and YYREEE (reference sequence). This CDR3 has 14 residues. Trimming pared 3 bases from V and 4 bases from J, leaving 13 bases between. In DNA form, the CDR3 reads TGTGCCAGCAGCTCGGACACAGGGCTCACTGAAGCTTTCTTT. Translating it yields CASSSDTGLTEAFF.

The V call is TRBV2, the J call TRBJ2-3; TRBD1 agrees at 11 bases. Germline CDR1 and CDR2: SNHLY and FYNNEI. This CDR3 is built from 15 residues. The V and J ends lost 5 bases and 4 bases, in that order; junction bases with no gene match: 5. CDR3 residues: CASSQGQGGPDTQYF. CDR3 sequence (DNA): TGTGCCAGCAGTCAGGGACAGGGGGGCCCAGATACGCAGTATTTT.

The rearrangement joins TRBV2 to TRBJ1-4; unclear D gene. Trimming shortened V by 6 bases and J by 4 bases, and 9 bases separated the two germline ends. Per germline, CDR1 SNHLY and CDR2 FYNNEI. The CDR3 is 13 amino acids. For the CDR3, the DNA is TGTGCCAGCAGACCTGACATTAATGAAAAACTGTTTTTT. Amino acids: CASRPDINEKLFF. Drawing the rest from reference TRBV2 and TRBJ1-4, the complete variable domain is EPEVTQTPSHQVTQMGQEVILRCVPISNHLYFYWYRQILGQKVEFLVSFYNNEISEKSEIFDDQFSVERPDGSNFTLKIRSTKLEDSAMYFCASRPDINEKLFFGSGTQLSVL.

The chain couples TRBV9 to TRBJ2-7; 9 nucleotides agree with TRBD2. This CDR3 has 15 residues. CDR1 and CDR2 (germline): SGDLS, YYNGEE. J gave up 2 bases and V 4 bases, and 7 bases lay outside the gene matches. The CDR3 spells CASSLGTSHTYEQYF. The CDR3 coding sequence is TGTGCCAGCAGCCTAGGGACTAGCCATACCTACGAGCAGTACTTC.

The gene calls are TRBV28 and TRBJ2-1; a possible D gene is TRBD1 (6 bases). The CDR3 runs to 15 residues. V was clipped by 3 bases and J by 0 bases, with 9 bases between them. CDR1 and CDR2 (germline): MDHEN, SYDVKM. CDR3 region: CASSFGQNSYNEQFF. Here the CDR3 DNA reads TGTGCCAGCAGTTTCGGACAGAACTCCTACAATGAGCAGTTCTTC.

This sequence joins TRBV7-2 and TRBJ1-1; weak D call: TRBD1 (6 bases). V was cut by 5 bases and J by 5 bases, with 12 bases left in between. The CDR3 length is 13 residues. Germline assignment: CDR1 SGHTA and CDR2 FQGNSA. CDR3 in DNA: TGTGCCAGCAGCAGAAACAGGGCGACTGAAGCTTTCTTT. The encoded protein is CASSRNRATEAFF.

The V and J genes are TRBV4-3 and TRBJ1-2; 9 nucleotides agree with TRBD1. The CDR3 extends over 13 amino acids. Germline lookup yields CDR1 LGHNA and CDR2 YSLEER. V shed 4 bases and J 7 bases; nucleotides not matched to a gene: 4. This CDR3 reads CASSPQGARGYTF. CDR3 nucleotide sequence: TGCGCCAGCAGCCCACAGGGGGCGCGTGGCTACACCTTC.

The chain joins TRBV19 to TRBJ1-4; a weak D match, TRBD1 (5 bases). Trimming shortened V by 1 base and J by 0 bases, and 6 bases separated the two germline ends. The CDR3 length is 15 residues. The germline CDR1 and CDR2 sequences are LNHDA and SQIVND (reference sequence). As DNA, the CDR3 is TGTGCCAGTAGTATAGGGACAACAACTAATGAAAAACTGTTTTTT. It specifies CASSIGTTTNEKLFF.

The chain carries TRBV5-1 and TRBJ2-7; no firm D call. The length of the CDR3 is 14 residues. Trimming cost V 0 bases and J 6 bases, with 13 bases left between them. The germline gives CDR1 SGHRS, CDR2 YFSETQ. The CDR3 region is CASSLAAGMPEQYF. CDR3 bases: TGCGCCAGCAGCTTGGCGGCAGGAATGCCCGAGCAGTACTTC.

This rearrangement joins TRBV11-3 to TRBJ2-1, with 7 positions matching TRBD2. V gave up 4 bases and J gave up 2 bases; unmatched junction bases: 5. This CDR3 is built from 15 residues. The V gene's germline CDR1 is SGHNT and CDR2 YENEEA. CDR3 region: CASSYGLGTYNEQFF. In DNA, the CDR3 is TGTGCCAGCAGCTATGGACTAGGAACCTACAATGAGCAGTTCTTC.

The rearrangement uses TRBV28 and TRBJ2-7, with TRBD2 as a possible D gene (5 bases). CDR1 and CDR2 (germline): MDHEN, SYDVKM. V gave up 6 bases and J gave up 12 bases, with 18 bases separating them. The CDR3 length is 12 residues. The DNA of the CDR3 is TGTGCCAGCAGCCCGACTGGCCGGGGTCTGTACTTC. Residues: CASSPTGRGLYF.

The rearrangement links TRBV25-1 to TRBJ2-5, with TRBD2 identical over 9 bases. With the DNA end fitting TRBJ2-7 better, the J assignment may be wrong. CDR1 is MGHDK and CDR2 is SYGVNS in the germline V gene. This CDR3 contains 15 residues. The CDR3 sequence is CASSEYAGGQGEQYF. In nucleotides, the CDR3 is TGTGCCAGCAGTGAATATGCGGGAGGGCAAGGCGAGCAGTACTTC.

The chain is built from TRBV7-9 and TRBJ2-2; 7 nucleotides agree with TRBD2. Germline V CDR1 and CDR2: SEHNR, FQNEAQ (reference sequence). Trimming removed 5 bases from V and 7 bases from J; junction bases left unmatched: 13. The CDR3 length is 16 residues. The chain's CDR3 is CASSPRASGRGGELFF. In DNA form, the CDR3 reads TGTGCCAGCAGCCCTAGGGCTAGCGGTCGAGGCGGGGAGCTGTTTTTT.

The rearrangement uses TRBV11-2 and TRBJ1-1, with TRBD1 identical over 9 bases. Trimming at V came to 0 bases and at J to 6 bases, leaving 11 bases not matched to a gene. This CDR3 region has 17 residues. CDR1 is SGHAT and CDR2 is FQNNGV in the germline V gene. CDR3 sequence: CASSLDPSRDRVPEAFF. The CDR3 DNA follows: TGTGCCAGCAGCTTAGATCCCTCCCGGGACAGGGTACCTGAAGCTTTCTTT.

The rearrangement uses TRBV6-6 and TRBJ2-7; 9 nucleotides match TRBD1. CDR3 length equals 14 residues. V was clipped by 6 bases and J by 5 bases; unmatched bases: 8. In germline, CDR1 is MNHNY, CDR2 SVGAGI (reference sequence). In DNA form, the CDR3 reads TGTGCCAGCAGGCTGGGACAGGGAGACCACGAGCAGTACTTC. Its translation: CASRLGQGDHEQYF.

The V call is TRBV5-6, the J call TRBJ2-7, with D unresolved. The CDR3 length is 12 residues. The ends were cut back, 3 bases at V and 4 bases at J, with 8 bases in the middle. Germline V gene lookup returns CDR1 SGHDT and CDR2 YYEEEE. Here the CDR3 DNA reads TGTGCCAGCAGCTACGGACCTTACGAGCAGTACTTC. This encodes CASSYGPYEQYF.

To note about this clone: Other DNA variants within this sample encode the same CDR3. The CDR3 is CASSSSVGEQFF. The CDR3 bases are TGTGCCAGCAGCTCATCCGTGGGAGAGCAGTTCTTC. V and J are TRBV7-3 and TRBJ2-1; no clear D gene. This CDR3 comprises 12 residues. Trimming shortened V by 4 bases and J by 10 bases, and 11 bases separated the two germline ends. The V gene's germline CDR1 is SGHTA and CDR2 FQGTGA. The full variable domain, in which reference TRBV7-3 and TRBJ2-1 provide the parts outside the CDR3, is GAGVSQTPSNKVTEKGKYVELRCDPISGHTALYWYRQSLGQGPEFLIYFQGTGAADDSGLPNDRFFAVRPEGSVSTLKIQRTERGDSAVYLCASSSSVGEQFFGPGTRLTVL.

This sequence joins TRBV6-6 and TRBJ1-1; D possibly corresponds to TRBD1 (6 bases). V was shortened by 3 bases and J by 6 bases, with 11 bases between the two germline ends. The CDR3 is made up of 13 amino acids. Per germline, CDR1 MNHNY and CDR2 SVGAGI (reference sequence). The CDR3 coding sequence is TGTGCCAGCAGTTATTATCAGGGGCCTGAAGCTTTCTTT. It translates to CASSYYQGPEAFF.

The chain joins TRBV5-1 to TRBJ1-4; no clear D gene. Germline-derived CDR1 and CDR2 are SGHRS and YFSETQ. The CDR3 has 15 residues. V was pared by 2 bases and J by 6 bases, with 14 bases between. The CDR3 region is CASSFGIGRDEKLFF. The CDR3 bases are TGCGCCAGCAGCTTTGGCATAGGGCGGGATGAAAAACTGTTTTTT.